These T cell receptor beta chains were read from a single sample in a study of T cell repertoires in cytomegalovirus infection. TCRdb fed the reads into MiXCR, producing one record per CDR3 protein. Of roughly 80,000 distinct CDR3 sequences listed, 20% to 30% are singletons. For these TCRs, the target antigens are not known. The sample in question was CD8+ T cells from cultured PBMCs, obtained from culture after CMV antigen stimulation. These receptors were collected from a human donor in good health (CMV status not recorded). Some clones in this sample may be carry-over from other donors' samples. CDR3s include the opening cysteine and the closing phenylalanine or tryptophan. D genes are given only for firm matches. Clone size appears in some rows only: once, few, many, or a class for an expanded clone.

j_call,d_call,clone_size,v_call,cdr3_nt,cdr3_aa
TRBJ2-1,.,few,TRBV11-2,TGTGCCAGCAGCTCGAAACCGGGACACTGGGCCAATGGGCAGTTCTTC,CASSSKPGHWANGQFF
TRBJ1-2,.,.,TRBV28,TGTGCCATCCATTTTTCAGACAGACCCGCGGCAGGCTACACCTTC,CAIHFSDRPAAGYTF
TRBJ1-4,.,.,TRBV5-1,TGCGCCAGCAGCTTGGCGCAGGGGTCTGCAACTAATGAAAAACTGTTTTTT,CASSLAQGSATNEKLFF
TRBJ2-3,.,.,TRBV4-3,TGCGCCAGCAGCCAAGAGTACAGGGCAGGGGATACGCAGTATTTT,CASSQEYRAGDTQYF
TRBJ2-7,TRBD1,many,TRBV7-9,TGTGCCAGCAGCCAAGAGGGACCGGGACAGGACTACGAGCAGTACTTC,CASSQEGPGQDYEQYF
TRBJ2-7,.,many,TRBV11-1,TGTGCCAGCAGCCCCCGCACTACGAAGCAGTACTTC,CASSPRTTKQYF
TRBJ1-4,.,.,TRBV6-2/TRBV6-3,TGTGCCAGCAGCGACGACGATGAAAAACTGTTTTTT,CASSDDDEKLFF
TRBJ2-1,.,many,TRBV7-2,TGTGCCAGCAGCTTAGACTATTGGTCGATGCGCAATGAGCAGTTCTTC,CASSLDYWSMRNEQFF
TRBJ2-1,TRBD2,many,TRBV4-2,TGTGCCAGCAGCCAAGTTCTAGCGGGGGGGCCTAATGAGCAGTTCTTC,CASSQVLAGGPNEQFF
TRBJ2-7,.,few,TRBV6-1,TGTGCCAGCAGTGAACGGGTGGAGCAGTACTTC,CASSERVEQYF
TRBJ2-7,TRBD1,few,TRBV5-1,TGCGCCAGCAGCTTGTGGGACAGGGACGAGCAGTACTTC,CASSLWDRDEQYF
TRBJ1-2,TRBD1,many,TRBV7-2,TGTGCCAGCAGCCAGGGACAGGGTGAAGGCTACACCTTC,CASSQGQGEGYTF
TRBJ2-7,.,many,TRBV12-3/TRBV12-4,TGTGCCAGCAGCGGGACTCCCGTTCGCGAGCAGTACTTC,CASSGTPVREQYF
TRBJ2-1,.,once,TRBV20-1,TGCAGTGCTAGGGGGCTAGTTCGCGATGAGCAGTTCTTC,CSARGLVRDEQFF
TRBJ2-7,TRBD1,few,TRBV30,TGTGCCTGGATGGGACAGGCCAGCGAGCAGTACTTC,CAWMGQASEQYF
TRBJ1-5,TRBD1,.,TRBV6-6,TGTGCCAGCAGTCGGACAGGGGATTATAGCAATCAGCCCCAGCATTTT,CASSRTGDYSNQPQHF